This TCR beta chain originates from a study of T cell responses to AZD1222 COVID-19 vaccine (dated by TCRdb to the early 2020s). In terms of the full investigation: A total of 230 to 250 trial participants underwent TCR sequencing, of whom 207 received two doses of AZD1222 and some 25 received two doses of the MenACWY control vaccine. Enrollment into the trials was organized by age into subgroups of 18-55, 56-69 and 70-plus years, and those subgroups contained approximately 160, 26 and 62 TCR-sequenced participants, respectively. Broader findings and caveats from the paper: Epitopes outside the regions mutated in the B.1.351 and B.1.1.7 variants were reportedly recognized by nearly half of the unique spike-specific TCRs. Participants were mostly white British, with more females than males. The authors suggested clonal diversity may have been underestimated. After two AZD1222 doses, both the breadth and the depth of spike-specific TCRs were significantly higher than at day 0 and than in MenACWY recipients. Because no day 14 peak-response samples were available, repertoires were characterized only after the peak T cell response. The whole spike protein was spanned by vaccine-associated CD4 TCRs, and dominant responses were seen in regions 160-218 and 743-854. Conclusions about previously exposed vaccinees were limited because only six or seven AZD1222 recipients were SARS-CoV-2 seropositive at baseline. The 56-69-year group was small, and its depth increase did not reach significance, likely because of low power.

There are 16 amino acids in the CDR3, from cysteine to phenylalanine inclusive. The kept DNA is CDR3 alone, 48 bases in frame from the first base. CDR1 is given as MDHEN and CDR2 as SYDVKM, both from the germline V gene. V trim: 7 bases; J trim: 3 bases; unmatched bases: 15. The time point tag for this specimen amounts to: baseline before first vaccination. This specimen's treatment or condition label, per the study, means: meningococcal conjugate vaccine given as trial control. Vaccinee samples came from UK trials COV001 and COV002, including a single-blind randomized controlled phase 2/3 trial of AZD1222 (ChAdOx1 nCoV-19) in healthy adults. For TCRbeta chain sequencing, PBMC samples from trial participants were taken at day 0 and at day 28 after the second dose. With respect to this clone: Its antigen is still unknown. No base quality values were provided; no much bigger clone lies one nucleotide off.

The CDR3 regions of human TCRbeta chains were analyzed by immunosequencing. The published analysis was carried out like this. TCRs in the repertoires were compared against a reference library of SARS-CoV-2-specific TCRs that had been generated with the MIRA antigen-specificity platform. Breadth was defined as the fraction of unique TCRs that were SARS-CoV-2-associated. Depth was defined as the fraction of total T cells that were SARS-CoV-2-associated. Using the MIRA data, every spike-specific TCR was mapped to the spike region that the TCR reacted to and assigned to either a CD4 or a CD8 class. Log10-transformed breadth and depth values were compared by one-way ANOVA with Sidak's multiple comparisons tests. TCRdb holds this immuneACCESS table with in-frame rearrangements only. Some clones are missing; in checked studies, unresolved V genes explain under half, and the rest has no known cause. That table gives V, J and clone size, and the DNA gave D and trimming. This sample gives around 120,000 clones in total; around 89% of them show up just once. The top ten clonotypes cover 11% of the sample.

The source of this sequence is an adult in good health. Sequencing used peripheral blood, obtained on day 0 of MenACWY control vaccination. The chain is made from TRBV28 and TRBJ2-7, with 7 central nucleotides matching TRBD1. The bases read TGTGCCAGCACCGGCCTCATCACAGGGGTTATCTACGAGCAGTACTTC. This yields the protein CASTGLITGVIYEQYF.